One sample yielded the 12 T cell receptor beta chains listed below, sequenced in a study of blood T cell repertoires in COVID-19. Only in-frame clones appear in the TCRdb table, and some are missing; sequencing was by immunoSEQ multiplex PCR. Of some 70,000 clones in the sample, over 65% were seen once. Source material: peripheral blood. Receptors were obtained from a woman in her seventies with acute or convalescent COVID-19.

The CDR3 sequence is CAISLQDISGNTIYF. The CDR3 DNA reads TGTGCCATCAGCCTACAGGATATCTCTGGAAACACCATATATTTT. The chain uses TRBV10-3 and TRBJ1-3; TRBD1 is a possible D gene (5 bases). V was clipped by 6 bases and J by 0 bases, with 12 bases between them. The CDR3 loop spans 15 amino acids. From germline, CDR1 is ENHRY and CDR2 SYGVKD.

The J gene is TRBJ1-2, the V gene TRBV7-9, with a weak D call TRBD1 (5 bases). Trimming removed 1 base at V and 4 bases at J, with 13 bases between. This CDR3 is 15 amino acids long. CDR1 and CDR2 from the germline V gene are SEHNR and FQNEAQ (reference sequence). The DNA of the CDR3 is TGTGCCAGCAGCTTAGAGGCCAGGGCTGGCTATGGCTACACCTTC. This codes for CASSLEARAGYGYTF.

The V gene is TRBV7-2, the J gene TRBJ1-3; D ambiguous. This CDR3 is 12 amino acids long. Looked up from germline, CDR1 is SGHTA and CDR2 is FQGNSA. The CDR3: CASGIPGNTIYF. As DNA, the CDR3 is TGTGCGTCGGGTATTCCTGGAAACACCATATATTTT.

This chain links TRBV10-3 with TRBJ2-3; tentatively, D is TRBD2 (5 bases). This CDR3 contains 18 residues. V dropped 8 bases and J dropped 4 bases, with 28 bases sitting between them. Germline V gives CDR1 ENHRY, CDR2 SYGVKD. This chain's CDR3 is CAIRNTGRLAGVPDTQYF. The CDR3, as DNA: TGTGCCATCCGTAATACGGGAAGGTTGGCAGGAGTCCCAGATACGCAGTATTTT.

The chain links TRBV6-2 or TRBV6-3 to TRBJ1-1, with D perhaps matching TRBD1 (5 bases). Trimming took 3 bases from V and 5 from J, leaving 13 bases between them. Germline-derived CDR1 and CDR2 are MNHEY and SVGEGT. The CDR3 has 14 residues. This chain's CDR3 is CASSYGQGMTEAFF. CDR3 in DNA: TGTGCCAGCAGTTATGGGCAGGGAATGACTGAAGCTTTCTTT.

The V gene is TRBV19, the J gene TRBJ2-1; TRBD2 is a possible D gene (5 bases). CDR1 LNHDA and CDR2 SQIVND come from the germline V gene (reference sequence). There are 12 residues in the CDR3. Trimming stripped 3 bases from V and 8 bases from J, with 8 bases between. The CDR3 region is CASSMPSHEQFF. The CDR3 DNA reads TGTGCCAGTAGTATGCCTAGCCATGAGCAGTTCTTC.

The chain links TRBV7-2 to TRBJ2-2; 8 nucleotides match TRBD2. Germline CDR1 SGHTA, CDR2 FQGNSA. The CDR3 extends over 15 amino acids. J gave up 5 bases and V 5 bases, and 7 bases lay outside the gene matches. Written as DNA, the CDR3 is TGTGCCAGCAGCCAGACTAGCGTTCCTACCGGGGAGCTGTTTTTT. Its translation is CASSQTSVPTGELFF.

The chain has TRBV30 and TRBJ2-5; D unresolved. The CDR3 spans 12 residues. V lost 2 bases and J 5 bases, leaving 9 bases between the germline ends. The V gene's germline CDR1 is GTSNPN and CDR2 SVGIG (reference sequence). CDR3 nucleotides: TGTGCCTGGAGTTGGATGAGGGAGACCCAGTACTTC. Encoded protein: CAWSWMRETQYF.

The chain employs TRBV5-1 and TRBJ2-3; possible D gene TRBD1, 6 bases. Trimming pared 4 bases from V and 2 bases from J, leaving 17 bases between. Germline V gives CDR1 SGHRS, CDR2 YFSETQ. The CDR3 is 16 residues long. The CDR3 sequence is CASSGDNLLNTDTQYF. DNA for the CDR3: TGCGCCAGCAGCGGGGACAACCTACTTAACACAGATACGCAGTATTTT.

CDR3 sequence: CASSSSGNYEKLFF. In nucleotides, the CDR3 is TGTGCCAGCTCCAGCTCCGGGAATTATGAAAAACTGTTTTTT. The chain uses TRBV6-5 and TRBJ1-4; D uncertain. V was shortened by 8 bases and J by 6 bases, with 16 bases between the two germline ends. The CDR3 is 14 amino acids. Looked up from germline, CDR1 is MNHEY and CDR2 is SVGAGI.

The table lists this clone with a few counts. The rearrangement joins TRBV7-9 to TRBJ2-7; 7 nucleotides line up with TRBD1. Trimming at V came to 4 bases and at J to 4 bases, leaving 4 bases not matched to a gene. CDR3 length: 13 amino acids. In germline, CDR1 is SEHNR, CDR2 FQNEAQ (reference sequence). The CDR3 loop reads CASSSQGEYEQYF. Written as DNA, the CDR3 is TGTGCCAGCAGCTCGCAGGGGGAGTACGAGCAGTACTTC. Variable domain in full (rest from reference TRBV7-9 and TRBJ2-7): DTGVSQNPRHKITKRGQNVTFRCDPISEHNRLYWYRQTLGQGPEFLTYFQNEAQLEKSRLLSDRFSAERPKGSFSTLEIQRTEQGDSAMYLCASSSQGEYEQYFGPGTRLTVT.

A single count supports this clone. The genes are TRBV20-1 and TRBJ2-5, with TRBD2 identical over 7 bases. The CDR3 sequence is 14 residues long. V trimming: 3 bases; J trimming: 4 bases; junction bases outside the gene matches: 8. The germline V gene has CDR1 DFQATT and CDR2 SNEGSKA (reference sequence). This chain's CDR3 is CSASRTSAVETQYF. The CDR3 nucleotides are TGCAGTGCTAGTAGAACTAGCGCTGTAGAGACCCAGTACTTC.